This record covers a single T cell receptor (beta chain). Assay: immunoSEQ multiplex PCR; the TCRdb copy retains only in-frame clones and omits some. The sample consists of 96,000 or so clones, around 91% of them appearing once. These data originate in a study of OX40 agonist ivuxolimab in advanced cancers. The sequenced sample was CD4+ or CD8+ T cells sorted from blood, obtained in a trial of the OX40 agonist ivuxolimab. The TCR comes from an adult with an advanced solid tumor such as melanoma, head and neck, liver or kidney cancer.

CDR3 loop: CASSLLMGQGNTGELFF. DNA for the CDR3: TGTGCCAGTAGCCTCCTTATGGGACAGGGGAACACCGGGGAGCTGTTTTTT. This chain joins TRBV19 and TRBJ2-2; TRBD1 matches at 9 bases. The CDR3 has 17 residues. J lost 1 base, V lost 6 bases, and 9 bases had no gene match. Germline V CDR1 and CDR2: LNHDA, SQIVND (reference sequence).